Presented here are 9 T cell receptor beta chains from one specimen sequenced in a study of vaccination effects on CD4 cells after COVID-19. No antigens are known for them. Generated by immunoSEQ multiplex PCR, the TCRdb table keeps only in-frame clones and is missing some. Of tens of thousands of clones in the sample, approximately 70% were seen once. Antigen-specific CD4+ T cells were first expanded with viral peptide pools by the ViraFEST assay and only then sequenced. Isolation of CD4+ T cells took place after 10 days of culture. Vaccine recipients had no previous SARS-CoV-2 infection; their nucleocapsid antibodies were negative. Sequenced material: CD4+ T cells from PBMCs cultured with SARS-CoV-2 spike peptides, taken before COVID-19 vaccination. The receptor set was obtained from a human donor who received a COVID-19 vaccine.

As to this clone: A junction end diverges from the germline sequence, so it may reflect a read error. The chain recombines TRBV20-1 with TRBJ2-3; the D is unclear. Germline assignment: CDR1 DFQATT and CDR2 SNEGSKA (reference sequence). The CDR3 consists of 12 residues. The CDR3 region is CSASLPGRKPFF. In nucleotides, the CDR3 is TGCAGTGCTAGTCTTCCAGGCCGCAAACCATTTTTT.

This clone has a single count. The rearrangement links TRBV2 to TRBJ1-1, with 7 bases lining up with TRBD1. Trimming removed 8 bases from V and 0 bases from J; junction bases left unmatched: 3. The germline V gene encodes CDR1 SNHLY and CDR2 FYNNEI. This CDR3 region has 13 residues. CDR3 coding DNA: TGTGCCAGCGTGACAGGGTTGAACACTGAAGCTTTCTTT. Amino acids: CASVTGLNTEAFF.

The chain combines TRBV27 with TRBJ1-1; no reliable D call. The CDR3 sequence is 14 residues long. Trimming cost V 5 bases and J 2 bases, with 12 bases left between them. CDR1 is MNHEY, CDR2 SMNVEV, per germline (reference sequence). CDR3 nucleotides: TGTGCCAGCAGTACTCAGGACCTCAACACTGAAGCTTTCTTT. This gives the protein CASSTQDLNTEAFF.

The chain joins TRBV5-4 to TRBJ1-2; 8 bases agree with TRBD1. CDR1 and CDR2 from the germline V gene are SGHNT and YYREEE (reference sequence). This CDR3 has 13 amino acids. J gave up 8 bases and V 3 bases, and 6 bases lay outside the gene matches. The CDR3 DNA follows: TGTGCCAGCAGCTCGCAGGGGGCGGGGGGCTACACCTTC. As protein: CASSSQGAGGYTF.

Many counts were recorded for this clone. CDR3 sequence (DNA): TGTGCCTGGAGAGACAGGGGCACCGGGGAGCTGTTTTTT. Protein sequence: CAWRDRGTGELFF. The chain uses TRBV30 and TRBJ2-2; 8 nucleotides align to TRBD1. This CDR3 region has 13 residues. The V gene end was trimmed by 3 bases and the J gene end by 4 bases; junction bases not matched to a gene: 1. In germline, CDR1 is GTSNPN, CDR2 SVGIG (reference sequence). The entire variable domain, with the rest obtained from reference TRBV30 and TRBJ2-2, is as follows: SQTIHQWPATLVQPVGSPLSLECTVEGTSNPNLYWYRQAAGRGLQLLFYSVGIGQISSEVPQNLSASRPQDRQFILSSKKLLLSDSGFYLCAWRDRGTGELFFGEGSRLTVL.

The genes are TRBV12-3 or TRBV12-4 and TRBJ1-1; 7 nucleotides match TRBD1. Trimming cost V 3 bases and J 4 bases; bases outside gene matches: 2. The CDR3 consists of 13 residues. As DNA, the CDR3 is TGTGCCAGCAGTTTTTACAGGGGCACTGAAGCTTTCTTT. Translation: CASSFYRGTEAFF.

This clone was picked up a small number of times. This chain links TRBV15 with TRBJ1-1; D possibly corresponds to TRBD1 (5 bases). V was cut by 5 bases and J by 5 bases, with 9 bases left in between. The CDR3 is 12 residues long. Germline V gene sequence: CDR1 LNHNV, CDR2 YYDKDF (reference sequence). The CDR3 loop is CATSAGRTEAFF. As DNA, the CDR3 is TGTGCCACCAGCGCAGGGCGGACTGAAGCTTTCTTT.

CDR3 in DNA: TGTGCCACCAGCAGGGGGGGGACAGGCGGCTACGAGCAGTACTTC. As protein: CATSRGGTGGYEQYF. The V call is TRBV15, the J call TRBJ2-7; D may be TRBD1 (8 bases). Trimming cost V 3 bases and J 3 bases, with 15 bases left between them. Germline loops: CDR1 LNHNV, CDR2 YYDKDF (reference sequence). CDR3 length equals 15 residues.

This chain links TRBV21-1 with TRBJ2-5; whether TRBD1, the table's D call, matches the DNA was not checked. TRBV21-1 is a listed pseudogene. The CDR3 loop spans 17 amino acids. DNA for the CDR3: TGTGCCAGCAGCAAAGACAGGGGCCGAATTCACCAAGAGACCCAGTACTTC. Residues: CASSKDRGRIHQETQYF.